This passage covers 6 T cell receptor beta chains from one sample sequenced in a study of metastatic and nonmetastatic thyroid tumors. All patients were treatment-naive before thyroid surgery. TCRdb reanalyzed the PCR reads via MiXCR. The table shows tens of thousands of clones, with roughly an eighth occurring only once. Sample: blood. These receptors originate from a female donor with papillary thyroid cancer or a benign thyroid nodule (not recorded which). Some clones in this sample may be carry-over from other donors' samples.

This clone was recorded at least ten times. This chain connects TRBV15 to TRBJ2-7; 9 bases are a match to TRBD1. The V and J ends lost 2 bases and 2 bases, in that order; junction bases with no gene match: 1. The germline gives CDR1 LNHNV, CDR2 YYDKDF (reference sequence). CDR3 length: 14 residues. CDR3 sequence reads: CATSRRQGAYEQYF. In nucleotides, the CDR3 is TGTGCCACCAGCAGACGACAGGGGGCCTACGAGCAGTACTTC. The full variable domain, rest sourced from reference TRBV15 and TRBJ2-7, is DAMVIQNPRYQVTQFGKPVTLSCSQTLNHNVMYWYQQKSSQAPKLLFHYYDKDFNNEADTPDNFQSRRPNTSFCFLDIRSPGLGDTAMYLCATSRRQGAYEQYFGPGTRLTVT.

The rearrangement uses TRBV6-2 or TRBV6-3 and TRBJ2-3; TRBD2 matches at 10 bases. J gave up 0 bases and V 6 bases, and 3 bases lay outside the gene matches. The CDR3 is 15 amino acids. Germline V gene data show CDR1 as MNHEY and CDR2 as SVGEGT. This chain's CDR3 is CASSMTSGSTDTQYF. The CDR3 DNA is TGTGCCAGCAGCATGACTAGCGGGAGCACAGATACGCAGTATTTT.

There are many counts of this clone. Other DNA sequences from this sample encode an identical CDR3 as well. Here the CDR3 reads CASSSDRGFWGYTF. As DNA, the CDR3 is TGTGCCAGCAGCTCGGACAGGGGCTTTTGGGGCTACACCTTC. The V and J genes are TRBV7-9 and TRBJ1-2; 9 bases agree with TRBD1. The V segment lost 4 bases and the J segment 8 bases; nucleotides outside the gene matches: 8. This CDR3 is built from 14 residues. Germline-derived CDR1 and CDR2 are SEHNR and FQNEAQ (reference sequence).

This clone was counted between two and nine times. The V gene is TRBV12-3 or TRBV12-4, the J gene TRBJ1-3; no reliable D call. The CDR3 consists of 17 residues. Trimming took 4 bases from V and 0 from J, leaving 16 bases between them. Here the CDR3 DNA reads TGTGCCAGCAGTTCCTCCCCGGCGCAGCGCTCTGGAAACACCATATATTTT. It is translated as CASSSSPAQRSGNTIYF.

This clone was detected many times. This chain uses TRBV5-4 with TRBJ2-7; D is perhaps TRBD2 (5 bases). Germline V gene data show CDR1 as SGHNT and CDR2 as YYREEE (reference sequence). V was clipped by 2 bases and J by 6 bases, with 18 bases between them. The CDR3 sequence is 15 residues long. CDR3 bases: TGTGCCAGCAGCTTTTTGGCGGCTAGTCGGGGCGAGCAGTACTTC. It yields the protein CASSFLAASRGEQYF.

There are many counts of this clone. The rearrangement joins TRBV4-2 to TRBJ2-2, with D maybe TRBD1 (5 bases). V lost 1 base and J 6 bases, leaving 12 bases between the germline ends. Per germline, CDR1 LGHNA and CDR2 YNFKEQ. CDR3 length: 15 amino acids. Here the CDR3 DNA reads TGTGCCAGCAGCCAAGGTGGCAGGGTGCCCGGGGAGCTGTTTTTT. Translating gives CASSQGGRVPGELFF.